Listed here are 19 T cell receptor beta chains from one sample, sequenced in a study of blood T cell repertoires in COVID-19. The repertoire was sequenced with immunoSEQ multiplex PCR; TCRdb's copy has only in-frame clones and lacks some. The profile shows under 200,000 clones, over 70% of them singletons. Specimen: PBMCs or T cells enriched from blood (not recorded which). Receptor source: a man in his forties or fifties who had recovered from COVID-19.

V usage is TRBV3-1 (or the pseudogene TRBV3-2) and J usage is TRBJ2-3; D not certain. Trimming stripped 1 base from V and 2 bases from J, with 4 bases between. Germline values: CDR1 LGHDT, CDR2 YNNKEL (reference sequence). CDR3 size: 13 residues. DNA of the CDR3: TGTGCCAGCAGCCAAGTCCTCACAGATACGCAGTATTTT. It encodes CASSQVLTDTQYF.

The chain has TRBV3-1 (or the pseudogene TRBV3-2) and TRBJ2-6, with D possibly being TRBD2 (5 bases). The CDR3 spans 17 residues. Germline assignment: CDR1 LGHDT and CDR2 YNNKEL (reference sequence). The V end was cut by 0 bases, the J end by 1 base, with 10 bases between. CDR3 bases: TGTGCCAGCAGCCAAGATCTTCGGGGATCTGGGGCCAACGTCCTGACTTTC. Protein product: CASSQDLRGSGANVLTF.

The chain combines TRBV2 with TRBJ1-3; 8 bases are shared with TRBD1. In germline, CDR1 is SNHLY, CDR2 FYNNEI. The CDR3 length is 14 residues. CDR3 in DNA: TGTGCGTCAAAGCCGGACAGGGCTGGAAACACCATATATTTT. Amino acids: CASKPDRAGNTIYF. The whole variable domain, remainder taken from reference TRBV2 and TRBJ1-3, is EPEVTQTPSHQVTQMGQEVILRCVPISNHLYFYWYRQILGQKVEFLVSFYNNEISEKSEIFDDQFSVERPDGSNFTLKIRSTKLEDSAMYFCASKPDRAGNTIYFGEGSWLTVV.

For this clone: At one end the junction does not follow the germline gene, possibly because of a read error. The chain recombines TRBV7-7 with TRBJ2-7; 11 bases are a match to TRBD1. The CDR3 runs 16 residues. The V gene's germline CDR1 is SSHAT and CDR2 FNYEAQ (reference sequence). The CDR3 loop reads CASSLEYGDRGYEQYF. Here the CDR3 DNA reads TGTGCTAGCAGCTTAGAGTATGGGGACAGGGGGTACGAGCAGTACTTC.

This clone turned up a few times. The chain's CDR3 is CASSPTGPGGYEQYF. The CDR3 coding sequence is TGTGCCAGCAGCCCAACGGGTCCAGGGGGCTACGAGCAGTACTTC. The chain uses TRBV7-8 and TRBJ2-7; TRBD1 agrees at 7 bases. Germline CDR1 and CDR2: SGHVS and FQNEAQ. Germline trimming cut 5 bases from V and 3 bases from J; bases unmatched to any gene: 10. This CDR3 comprises 15 residues.

The CDR3 DNA is TGTGCCAGCTCACTAGACACTGAAGCTTTCTTT. This translates into CASSLDTEAFF. The chain combines TRBV18 with TRBJ1-1; D not certain. V was clipped by 4 bases and J by 3 bases, with 3 bases between them. The length of the CDR3 is 11 residues. CDR1 and CDR2 from the germline V gene are KGHSH and LQKENI.

The V and J genes are TRBV2 and TRBJ1-6; a possible D gene is TRBD1 (6 bases). This CDR3 spans 16 amino acids. Germline loops: CDR1 SNHLY, CDR2 FYNNEI. The V gene lost 6 bases and the J gene lost 10 bases, with 22 bases spanning the gap. The CDR3 sequence is CASSQDSQVPRSPLHF. In nucleotides, the CDR3 is TGTGCCAGCAGCCAGGACAGTCAGGTCCCAAGGTCACCCCTCCACTTT.

The chain uses TRBV3-1 (or the pseudogene TRBV3-2) and TRBJ2-7, with TRBD1 as a possible D gene (6 bases). There are 12 residues in the CDR3. V was cut by 4 bases and J by 5 bases, with 9 bases left in between. Germline V gene sequence: CDR1 LGHDT, CDR2 YNNKEL (reference sequence). The CDR3 bases are TGTGCCAGCAGCCCACAGGGTCACGAGCAGTACTTC. This sequence encodes CASSPQGHEQYF.

This clone showed up just once. The chain links TRBV5-1 to TRBJ2-1; 9 nucleotides align to TRBD2. Germline V lookup: CDR1 SGHRS, CDR2 YFSETQ. The length of the CDR3 is 17 residues. V was clipped by 4 bases and J by 1 base; unmatched bases: 9. This CDR3 is CASSRQGLALSYNEQFF. The CDR3 region has the DNA TGCGCCAGCAGCCGTCAGGGACTAGCACTATCCTACAATGAGCAGTTCTTC. The whole variable domain, filled in from reference TRBV5-1 and TRBJ2-1, reads KAGVTQTPRYLIKTRGQQVTLSCSPISGHRSVSWYQQTPGQGLQFLFEYFSETQRNKGNFPGRFSGRQFSNSRSEMNVSTLELGDSALYLCASSRQGLALSYNEQFFGPGTRLTVL.

This chain uses TRBV28 with TRBJ2-7; D is uncertain. Germline values: CDR1 MDHEN, CDR2 SYDVKM. This CDR3 region has 12 residues. V was cut by 2 bases and J by 2 bases, with 4 bases left in between. CDR3 amino acids: CASSLLPYEQYF. Here the CDR3 DNA reads TGTGCCAGCAGTTTACTCCCCTACGAGCAGTACTTC.

The chain carries TRBV7-2 and TRBJ1-5; D remains ambiguous. The CDR3 is 14 amino acids. Deletions cut 4 bases from V and 5 bases from J, with 12 bases between. Germline CDR1 is SGHTA and CDR2 is FQGNSA. CDR3 sequence: CASSSPDGYQPQHF. The CDR3 nucleotides read TGTGCCAGCAGCTCCCCCGACGGGTATCAGCCCCAGCATTTT. The full variable domain, in which reference TRBV7-2 and TRBJ1-5 provide the parts outside the CDR3, is GAGVSQSPSNKVTEKGKDVELRCDPISGHTALYWYRQSLGQGLEFLIYFQGNSAPDKSGLPSDRFSAERTGGSVSTLTIQRTQQEDSAVYLCASSSPDGYQPQHFGDGTRLSIL.

This chain joins TRBV5-1 and TRBJ2-5; 10 nucleotides agree with TRBD2. The germline V gene has CDR1 SGHRS and CDR2 YFSETQ. The CDR3 runs 15 residues. V lost 0 bases, J lost 5 bases, and 4 bases stayed unmatched. The CDR3 loop reads CASSLDSGRRETQYF. The CDR3 DNA follows: TGCGCCAGCAGCTTGGATAGCGGGAGGCGTGAGACCCAGTACTTC.

The chain employs TRBV20-1 and TRBJ2-7, with TRBD2 as a possible D gene (5 bases). The CDR3 totals 13 residues. Germline V gives CDR1 DFQATT, CDR2 SNEGSKA (reference sequence). Trimming removed 3 bases from V and 3 bases from J, with 12 bases in between. The CDR3 loop is CSASSERDYEQYF. As DNA, the CDR3 is TGCAGTGCTAGTTCTGAGAGGGACTACGAGCAGTACTTC.

This chain links TRBV3-1 (or the pseudogene TRBV3-2) with TRBJ2-7; D remains unclear. This CDR3 has 16 residues. V lost 3 bases and J 0 bases, leaving 15 bases between the germline ends. Germline loops: CDR1 LGHDT, CDR2 YNNKEL (reference sequence). DNA for the CDR3: TGTGCCAGCAGCCAGGCACCGGCAGGTTTCTCCTACGAGCAGTACTTC. The encoded protein is CASSQAPAGFSYEQYF.

This sequence joins TRBV30 and TRBJ2-2; 7 nucleotides match TRBD2. With 3 bases clipped from V and 5 bases from J, the junction kept 6 bases outside the gene matches. Per the germline V gene, CDR1 is GTSNPN and CDR2 is SVGIG (reference sequence). This CDR3 comprises 14 residues. The CDR3 region is CAWRPGGRTGELFF. The CDR3 bases are TGTGCCTGGAGGCCGGGGGGTAGGACCGGGGAGCTGTTTTTT.

The V and J genes are TRBV3-1 (or the pseudogene TRBV3-2) and TRBJ2-7; D is possibly TRBD1 (6 bases). The CDR3 extends over 16 amino acids. The germline CDR1 and CDR2 sequences are LGHDT and YNNKEL (reference sequence). Trimming left V 0 bases short and J 2 bases short, with 14 bases between. CDR3 coding DNA: TGTGCCAGCAGCCAAGATAGTGTGAGGGACACCTACGAGCAGTACTTC. Encoded protein: CASSQDSVRDTYEQYF.

This rearrangement joins TRBV6-2 or TRBV6-3 to TRBJ1-1, with unresolved D. The CDR3 is 14 amino acids. V shed 4 bases and J shed 0 bases, with 9 bases lying between them. Germline CDR1 reads MNHEY; CDR2 reads SVGEGT. CDR3 bases: TGTGCCAGCAGTTGGCTGTGGCTGAACACTGAAGCTTTCTTT. Translation gives CASSWLWLNTEAFF.

V gene TRBV6-2 or TRBV6-3 combines with J gene TRBJ2-3, with 7 nucleotides matching TRBD1. Trimming at V came to 5 bases and at J to 0 bases, leaving 8 bases not matched to a gene. Germline V gene data show CDR1 as MNHEY and CDR2 as SVGEGT. The CDR3 consists of 16 residues. The CDR3 nucleotides are TGTGCCAGCAGTCGTCCCCCAGGGGGTAGCACAGATACGCAGTATTTT. This gives the protein CASSRPPGGSTDTQYF.

The chain combines TRBV5-1 with TRBJ1-2; no clear D. Germline V lookup: CDR1 SGHRS, CDR2 YFSETQ. The CDR3 consists of 14 residues. V gave up 0 bases and J gave up 2 bases, with 8 bases separating them. CDR3 in DNA: TGCGCCAGCAGCTTGGTACCGGGGAACTATGGCTACACCTTC. Its translation: CASSLVPGNYGYTF.